This T cell receptor beta chain came from a study of CD8+CD57+ T cells in acquired aplastic anemia. The study profiled TCR beta VDJ and CDR3 using genomic DNA as template. TCRdb used MiXCR to reprocess the reads, holding one entry per CDR3 protein. The sample carries under 350,000 distinct CDR3 sequences, 55% to 65% recorded once. CDR1 and CDR2 from the germline V gene are SGHVS and FQNEAQ. The ends lost 5 bases at V and 15 bases at J; junction bases unmatched: 3. CDR3 length equals 11 residues. This receptor was identified in a human donor with severe aplastic anemia or a healthy control (not recorded which). Sequencing used sorted CD4+, CD8+, or CD8+CD57+ T cells (not recorded which) from PBMCs. The J gene is TRBJ2-2, the V gene TRBV7-8; 10 bases are shared with TRBD1. The CDR3 loop is CASSLGQGLFF. Here the CDR3 DNA reads TGTGCCAGCAGCCTGGGACAGGGGTTGTTTTTT.